This is a list of T cell receptor beta chains from one sample in a study of cytomegalovirus exposure and HLA in healthy donors. Repertoires were generated with immunoSEQ multiplex PCR, while TCRdb's copy carries only in-frame clones and drops some. Of about 150,000 clones listed, 80% are singletons. Source material: PBMCs. The receptors here all came from a man in his thirties or forties in good health and CMV-seropositive. Both conserved end residues are part of each CDR3. D genes are given only for firm matches.

J	V	D	DNA	CDR3
TRBJ2-7	TRBV28	TRBD1	TGTGCCAGCAGTTTAACCGGGACAGGGTTCGAGCAGTACTTC	CASSLTGTGFEQYF
TRBJ1-1	TRBV28	TRBD1	TGTGCCAGCAGTGGGACAGGGGGTGGTAGCACTGAAGCTTTCTTT	CASSGTGGGSTEAFF
TRBJ1-3	TRBV11-2	.	TGTGCCAGCAGCCCATGGGAGCGGAGCTCTGGAAACACCATATATTTT	CASSPWERSSGNTIYF
TRBJ2-3	TRBV6-1	TRBD2	TGTGCCAGCAGCGGGACTAGCGGGGGGGCAGATACGCAGTATTTT	CASSGTSGGADTQYF
TRBJ2-7	TRBV7-6	.	TGTGCCAGCAGCTTAGCGGATACAGGGAGCAACGAGCAGTACTTC	CASSLADTGSNEQYF
TRBJ2-5	TRBV5-1	TRBD2	TGCGCCAGCAGCTCCGGACTAGCGGGAGGGCCGGTAGCGGAGACCCAGTACTTC	CASSSGLAGGPVAETQYF
TRBJ1-2	TRBV27	.	TGTGCCAGCAGTTTTACCGGAGGCTATGGCTACACCTTC	CASSFTGGYGYTF
TRBJ1-1	TRBV6-5	TRBD1	TGTGCCAGCAGTCGGGACAGGGCGAACACTGAAGCTTTCTTT	CASSRDRANTEAFF
TRBJ2-1	TRBV5-4	TRBD2	TGTGCCAGCAGCTTGGGTCTAGCGGTCTCATATGAGCAGTTCTTC	CASSLGLAVSYEQFF
TRBJ2-3	TRBV19	TRBD2	TGTGCCAGTAGTATCGCGGGGGGCCTAGATACGCAGTATTTT	CASSIAGGLDTQYF
TRBJ1-2	TRBV6-1	TRBD1	TGTGCCAGCAGACCCACAGGGGATGCCTATGGCTACACCTTC	CASRPTGDAYGYTF
TRBJ2-7	TRBV11-2	TRBD1	TGTGCCAGCAGCTACAGACAGGGGCCAACCTACGAGCAGTACTTC	CASSYRQGPTYEQYF
TRBJ2-1	TRBV7-9	TRBD1	TGTGCCAGCAGCTTCCGGACAGGGTGGGACAATGAGCAGTTCTTC	CASSFRTGWDNEQFF
TRBJ1-3	TRBV7-6	.	TGTGCCAGCAGCCCCGACAGAATCTCTGGAAACACCATATATTTT	CASSPDRISGNTIYF